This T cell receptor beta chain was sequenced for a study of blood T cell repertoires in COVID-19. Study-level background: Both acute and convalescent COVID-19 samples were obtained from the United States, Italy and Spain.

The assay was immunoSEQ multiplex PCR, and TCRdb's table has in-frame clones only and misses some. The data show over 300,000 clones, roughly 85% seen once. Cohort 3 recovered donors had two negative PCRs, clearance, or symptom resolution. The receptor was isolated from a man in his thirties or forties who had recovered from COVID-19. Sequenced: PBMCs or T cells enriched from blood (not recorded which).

The CDR3 is CASSAGANGYTF. Written as DNA, the CDR3 is TGTGCCAGCAGCGCAGGGGCAAATGGCTACACCTTC. The chain is built from TRBV9 and TRBJ1-2; D perhaps matches TRBD1 (6 bases). The V and J ends lost 3 bases and 6 bases respectively, with 9 bases between them. This CDR3 is built from 12 residues. Looked up from germline, CDR1 is SGDLS and CDR2 is YYNGEE.